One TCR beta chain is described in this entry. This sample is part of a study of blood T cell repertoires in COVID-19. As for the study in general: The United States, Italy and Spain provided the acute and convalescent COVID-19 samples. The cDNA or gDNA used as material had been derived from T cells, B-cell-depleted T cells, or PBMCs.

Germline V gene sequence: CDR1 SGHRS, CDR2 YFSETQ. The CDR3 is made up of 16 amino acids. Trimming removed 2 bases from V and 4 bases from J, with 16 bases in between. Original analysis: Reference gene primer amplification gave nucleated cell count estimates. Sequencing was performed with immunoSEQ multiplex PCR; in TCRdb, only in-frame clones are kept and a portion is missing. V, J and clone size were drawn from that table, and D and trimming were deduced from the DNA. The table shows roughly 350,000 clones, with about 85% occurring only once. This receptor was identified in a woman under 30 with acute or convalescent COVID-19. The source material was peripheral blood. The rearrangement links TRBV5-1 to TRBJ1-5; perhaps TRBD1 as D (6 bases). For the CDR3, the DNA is TGCGCCAGCAGCTTCGGGACACCCGGTGGGAATCAGCCCCAGCATTTT. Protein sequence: CASSFGTPGGNQPQHF.